This entry lists 4 T cell receptor beta chains sequenced from one sample in a study of shared clonotypes between healthy human individuals. TCRdb's table, derived via immunoSEQ multiplex PCR, lists solely in-frame clones and lacks some. The sample has over 2 million clones; around 93% are singletons. The specimen was naive CD4+ T cells from PBMCs. Subset defined: CD45RA+ positively selected. These receptors were obtained from a man between 18 and 35 years old in good health. Some clones in this sample may be carry-over from other donors' samples.

This clone came up once. V is TRBV29-1 and J is TRBJ2-7, with TRBD2 as a possible D gene (5 bases). Trimming took off 1 base at V and 4 bases at J, with 11 bases between the two ends. The CDR3 length is 13 residues. In germline, CDR1 is SQVTM, CDR2 ANQGSEA. In nucleotides, the CDR3 is TGCAGCGTTGAAGGGGTAGCGCCATACGAGCAGTACTTC. The encoded protein is CSVEGVAPYEQYF.

The J gene is TRBJ2-7, the V gene TRBV7-2, with D possibly matching TRBD1 (6 bases). This CDR3 has 14 amino acids. Trimming removed 1 base at V and 6 bases at J, with 13 bases between. Per germline, CDR1 SGHTA and CDR2 FQGNSA. As DNA, the CDR3 is TGTGCCAGCAGCTTAGGATGGCAGGGGTCCGAGCAGTACTTC. As protein: CASSLGWQGSEQYF.

This chain uses TRBV28 with TRBJ1-2, with D tentatively TRBD1 (5 bases). Germline V gene data show CDR1 as MDHEN and CDR2 as SYDVKM. The CDR3 spans 17 residues. V lost 6 bases and J lost 4, with 24 bases in between. The CDR3 sequence: CASRLSPAPEGSYGYTF. In DNA form, the CDR3 reads TGTGCCAGCAGGCTATCCCCCGCCCCGGAGGGGTCCTATGGCTACACCTTC.

Worth noting for this clone: Other DNA sequences of this sample code for an identical CDR3. The gene calls are TRBV5-1 and TRBJ1-5; D remains ambiguous. The CDR3 has 15 residues. V was shortened by 4 bases and J by 2 bases, with 13 bases between the two germline ends. CDR1 and CDR2 from the germline V gene are SGHRS and YFSETQ. The CDR3 here is CASSPDPGGNQPQHF. Written as DNA, the CDR3 is TGCGCCAGCAGCCCGGACCCCGGGGGCAATCAGCCCCAGCATTTT.